A selection of T cell receptor beta chains follows, all from one sample in a study of cytomegalovirus exposure and HLA in healthy donors. Using immunoSEQ multiplex PCR, the repertoire was profiled, and TCRdb retains in-frame clones only, with some absent. The data contain roughly 160,000 clones, roughly 80% of them singletons. Input material: PBMCs. The receptors stem from a man between 40 and 49 years old in good health and CMV-seronegative. CDR3s include the opening cysteine and the closing phenylalanine or tryptophan. A D gene is named only where the DNA matches it firmly. Not every row has a clone size; where given, it reads once, few, many or a size class.

d_call: TRBD1
v_call: TRBV7-9
j_call: TRBJ2-6
clone_size: .
cdr3_nt: TGTGCCAGCAGCCCAGGGGGCAGTGGGGCCAACGTCCTGACTTTC
cdr3_aa: CASSPGGSGANVLTF

d_call: .
v_call: TRBV5-1
j_call: TRBJ1-4
clone_size: .
cdr3_nt: TGCGCCAGCAGCTTGGGCCCGGGGGATGAAAAACTGTTTTTT
cdr3_aa: CASSLGPGDEKLFF

d_call: TRBD2
v_call: TRBV6-5
j_call: TRBJ2-3
clone_size: .
cdr3_nt: TGTGCCAGCAGTTACGGGGGACTAGGGGGAGATACGCAGTATTTT
cdr3_aa: CASSYGGLGGDTQYF

d_call: TRBD1
v_call: TRBV7-2
j_call: TRBJ1-5
clone_size: .
cdr3_nt: TGTGCCAGCAGCTTTGACAGGGGCCGCAATCAGCCCCAGCATTTT
cdr3_aa: CASSFDRGRNQPQHF

d_call: TRBD1
v_call: TRBV4-1
j_call: TRBJ1-2
clone_size: .
cdr3_nt: TGCGCCAGCAGCAGCCGGGACAGGGGTCGCGGCTACACCTTC
cdr3_aa: CASSSRDRGRGYTF

d_call: .
v_call: TRBV11-2
j_call: TRBJ2-1
clone_size: once
cdr3_nt: TGTGCCAGCCAACTTCATTTTCTTTGGGGGCGTAAATCTGATGAGCAGTTCTTC
cdr3_aa: CASQLHFLWGRKSDEQFF

d_call: TRBD2
v_call: TRBV6-1
j_call: TRBJ2-2
clone_size: medium-sized
cdr3_nt: TGTGCCAGCAGTGAAGATAGCGGGGGGGCCGGGGAGCTGTTTTTT
cdr3_aa: CASSEDSGGAGELFF

d_call: .
v_call: TRBV5-1
j_call: TRBJ2-5
clone_size: .
cdr3_nt: TGCGCCAGCAGCTTGGATGCGAGGGGGGGGGCGGTGGAGACCCAGTACTTC
cdr3_aa: CASSLDARGGAVETQYF

d_call: TRBD1
v_call: TRBV5-6
j_call: TRBJ2-4
clone_size: .
cdr3_nt: TGTGCCAGCAGCTCGAGATACAGGGGGGTGGAACCGGCCAAAAACATTCAGTACTTC
cdr3_aa: CASSSRYRGVEPAKNIQYF

d_call: TRBD2
v_call: TRBV19
j_call: TRBJ2-3
clone_size: few
cdr3_nt: TGTGCCAGTGGCGGGGGTTACACAGATACGCAGTATTTT
cdr3_aa: CASGGGYTDTQYF

d_call: TRBD1
v_call: TRBV7-9
j_call: TRBJ2-1
clone_size: once
cdr3_nt: TGTGCCAGCCGACTCGGGACAGGGAGTGAGCAGTTCTTC
cdr3_aa: CASRLGTGSEQFF

d_call: .
v_call: TRBV2
j_call: TRBJ2-1
clone_size: .
cdr3_nt: TGTGCCAGCAGTGCCTGGAGACAGACCAACAATGAGCAGTTCTTC
cdr3_aa: CASSAWRQTNNEQFF

d_call: .
v_call: TRBV19
j_call: TRBJ2-2
clone_size: .
cdr3_nt: TGTGCCAGTAGTATGGTGGCAGGGTACGTGGAGCTGTTTTTT
cdr3_aa: CASSMVAGYVELFF

d_call: .
v_call: TRBV7-2
j_call: TRBJ1-3
clone_size: .
cdr3_nt: TGTGCCAGCAGCTTAGTTGTAGCCGCTGGAAACACCATATATTTT
cdr3_aa: CASSLVVAAGNTIYF

d_call: .
v_call: TRBV28
j_call: TRBJ1-1
clone_size: .
cdr3_nt: TGTGCCAGCAGTTTAGAGGAGACTGAAGCTTTCTTT
cdr3_aa: CASSLEETEAFF

d_call: TRBD1
v_call: TRBV30
j_call: TRBJ2-7
clone_size: .
cdr3_nt: TGTGCCTGGAGTGTACGATGGGACAGAGTATACGAGCAGTACTTC
cdr3_aa: CAWSVRWDRVYEQYF

d_call: TRBD1
v_call: TRBV2
j_call: TRBJ1-1
clone_size: .
cdr3_nt: TGTGCCAGCAGTAGCGGTAGGACAGGGCCGAACACTGAAGCTTTCTTT
cdr3_aa: CASSSGRTGPNTEAFF

d_call: TRBD2
v_call: TRBV2
j_call: TRBJ2-1
clone_size: .
cdr3_nt: TGTGCCAGCAGTGAATCTAGCGGGGGGAGTTATGAGCAGTTCTTC
cdr3_aa: CASSESSGGSYEQFF

d_call: .
v_call: TRBV7-2
j_call: TRBJ2-3
clone_size: .
cdr3_nt: TGTGCCAGCAGCCCACCCCGGGATACGCAGTATTTT
cdr3_aa: CASSPPRDTQYF

d_call: .
v_call: TRBV5-1
j_call: TRBJ2-5
clone_size: .
cdr3_nt: TGCGCCAGCACATTTGGGGCAGGGGAGACCCAGTACTTC
cdr3_aa: CASTFGAGETQYF

d_call: .
v_call: TRBV27
j_call: TRBJ1-4
clone_size: .
cdr3_nt: TGTGCCAGCAGCTCACAGGGAGCTGATGAAAAACTGTTTTTT
cdr3_aa: CASSSQGADEKLFF

d_call: TRBD1
v_call: TRBV30
j_call: TRBJ1-2
clone_size: .
cdr3_nt: TGTGCCTGGAGTGGAAGACAGGGCCCGTCCGGTGGCTACACCTTC
cdr3_aa: CAWSGRQGPSGGYTF

d_call: TRBD1
v_call: TRBV2
j_call: TRBJ2-7
clone_size: .
cdr3_nt: TGTGCCAGCAGTGAACAGGGGGCCTACGAGCAGTACTTC
cdr3_aa: CASSEQGAYEQYF

d_call: .
v_call: TRBV7-6
j_call: TRBJ1-1
clone_size: .
cdr3_nt: TGTGCCAGCAGCTTAGAAGGGGGAGGGGCGTACACTGAAGCTTTCTTT
cdr3_aa: CASSLEGGGAYTEAFF

d_call: TRBD1
v_call: TRBV6-6
j_call: TRBJ1-2
clone_size: .
cdr3_nt: TGTGCCAGCAGTCTCTCGACAGGGAATGCTGGCTACACCTTC
cdr3_aa: CASSLSTGNAGYTF

d_call: .
v_call: TRBV30
j_call: TRBJ1-4
clone_size: .
cdr3_nt: TGTGCCTGGAGTTTCGATACGGGGGGTTTCGAAAAACTGTTTTTT
cdr3_aa: CAWSFDTGGFEKLFF

d_call: .
v_call: TRBV19
j_call: TRBJ1-3
clone_size: .
cdr3_nt: TGTGCCAGTATGGGCCGCGGAAACACCATATATTTT
cdr3_aa: CASMGRGNTIYF

d_call: .
v_call: TRBV6-1
j_call: TRBJ2-7
clone_size: .
cdr3_nt: TGTGCCAGCATCGGAATCCTTGGGGCCCACGAGCAGTACTTC
cdr3_aa: CASIGILGAHEQYF

d_call: TRBD1
v_call: TRBV28
j_call: TRBJ1-4
clone_size: .
cdr3_nt: TGTGCCAGCAGTCATGACAGGGCTCCTAATGAAAAACTGTTTTTT
cdr3_aa: CASSHDRAPNEKLFF

d_call: .
v_call: TRBV4-1
j_call: TRBJ2-7
clone_size: .
cdr3_nt: TGCGCCAGCAGCCAAGTCGATGCCGGGGACTCCTACGAGCAGTACTTC
cdr3_aa: CASSQVDAGDSYEQYF

d_call: .
v_call: TRBV28
j_call: TRBJ2-3
clone_size: .
cdr3_nt: TGTGCCAGCAGTTTAGTGAGAAAAGTCGCAGATACGCAGTATTTT
cdr3_aa: CASSLVRKVADTQYF

d_call: .
v_call: TRBV21-1
j_call: TRBJ2-2
clone_size: .
cdr3_nt: TGTGCCAGCAGCAAATTGGCGCGGGGAGCTGTTTTT
cdr3_aa: CASSKLARGAVF

d_call: TRBD1
v_call: TRBV19
j_call: TRBJ1-5
clone_size: .
cdr3_nt: TGTGCCAGTAGCGACGGACAGGGCCTCAATCAGCCCCAGCATTTT
cdr3_aa: CASSDGQGLNQPQHF

d_call: TRBD2
v_call: TRBV19
j_call: TRBJ2-1
clone_size: .
cdr3_nt: TGTGCCAGTAGTAGAACGGGGGGGATGAACAATGAGCAGTTCTTC
cdr3_aa: CASSRTGGMNNEQFF

d_call: TRBD1
v_call: TRBV19
j_call: TRBJ2-7
clone_size: .
cdr3_nt: TGTGCCAGTTCCGGGACAGGGCTAATCGACGAGCAGTACTTC
cdr3_aa: CASSGTGLIDEQYF

d_call: .
v_call: TRBV6-1
j_call: TRBJ1-2
clone_size: .
cdr3_nt: TGTGCCAGCGCACCCCCCAGGGAGGGCTATGGCTACACCTTC
cdr3_aa: CASAPPREGYGYTF

d_call: TRBD1
v_call: TRBV29-1
j_call: TRBJ1-2
clone_size: .
cdr3_nt: TGCAGCGCCGGGACAGGCGTATTCTACACCTTC
cdr3_aa: CSAGTGVFYTF

d_call: TRBD1
v_call: TRBV7-3
j_call: TRBJ2-7
clone_size: .
cdr3_nt: TGTGCCAGCAGCTTAGAAGGACAGGGGTTCGCGCAGTACTTC
cdr3_aa: CASSLEGQGFAQYF

d_call: TRBD2
v_call: TRBV19
j_call: TRBJ2-7
clone_size: .
cdr3_nt: TGTGCCAGTAGTATAGATCGGGGGGTACAGTACTTC
cdr3_aa: CASSIDRGVQYF

d_call: .
v_call: TRBV2
j_call: TRBJ1-1
clone_size: .
cdr3_nt: TGTGCCAGCAGGGGGGAGGAAGAAGCTTCAGCTTTCTTT
cdr3_aa: CASRGEEEASAFF